This TCR beta chain comes out of a study of identical twins. Findings and caveats of the study: In monozygotic twins, models underestimated the sharing of out-of-frame TCR alpha. Sequences that were beta out-of-frame showed weaker excess twin sharing.

Template switching introduced a universal primer site, and the cDNA bore unique molecular identifiers. TCRdb processed the 5' RACE reads anew with MiXCR; each CDR3 protein has one entry. The sample has hundreds of thousands of distinct CDR3 sequences, 7.1% seen once; the top ten hold 1.6%. The CDR3 is 12 amino acids. CDR1 and CDR2 (germline): ENHRY, SYGVKD. V was trimmed by 3 bases and J by 4 bases, leaving 7 bases between them. This clonotype was counted a few times. Its antigen is not identified. The same data also contributed to another study, on yellow fever vaccine responses in identical twins.

This TCR was sampled from a woman younger than 30 in good health. Sequencing input: PBMCs. The chain couples TRBV10-3 to TRBJ2-7; D unresolved. CDR3 DNA: TGTGCCATCAGTGATCGTGGGTACGAGCAGTACGTC. Translation gives CAISDRGYEQYV.